This T cell receptor (beta chain) was captured in a study of shared clonotypes between healthy human individuals. Study-wide background: CD8 memory received one plate per donor, CD8 naive two, CD4 memory three and CD4 naive three.

Whole-study findings and limits: Incompleteness in sorted-subset sequencing, despite large depth, was shown by rarefaction.

On this clone: Antigen unknown.

Deep level was the assay's run setting. The protocol was immunoSEQ multiplex PCR, while the TCRdb copy is restricted to in-frame clones and leaves out a portion. Of around 300,000 clones in the sample, around 87% were seen once. In germline, CDR1 is WSHSY, CDR2 SAAADI. V was cut by 4 bases and J by 8 bases, with 11 bases left in between. This CDR3 has 12 residues. The chain has TRBV10-2 and TRBJ1-2, with TRBD1 as a possible D gene (6 bases). Sequencing was done on a sample of memory CD8+ T cells sorted from blood. Subset noted: CD45RO+ cells pooled with CCR7-negative TemRA cells. The source of this sequence is a man younger than 35 in good health. CDR3 bases: TGCGCCAGCAGTGCAGGGGAAGGCGGCTACACCTTC. Protein: CASSAGEGGYTF.